Listed here are 8 T cell receptor beta chains from one sample, sequenced in a study of cytomegalovirus exposure and HLA in healthy donors. It was with 60 Vbeta and 13 Jbeta primers that the PCR ran. Clones were read by immunoSEQ multiplex PCR, and TCRdb kept only the in-frame ones, dropping some. The sample lists 150,000 to 200,000 clones; approximately 80% were seen once. Sequences were obtained from PBMCs. The source is a woman in her 40s in good health and CMV-seropositive.

The chain uses TRBV21-1 and TRBJ2-6; no check of the table's D call, TRBD2, against the DNA was made. TRBV21-1 has pseudogene status. There are 20 residues in the CDR3. CDR3 loop: CASGIRESGTPRYGANVLTF. As DNA, the CDR3 is TGTGCCAGCGGTATTCGAGAGTCCGGGACTCCCCGTTACGGGGCCAACGTCCTGACTTTC.

The V call is TRBV4-3, the J call TRBJ2-1, with 10 bases identical to TRBD1. The CDR3 has 16 residues. Germline V gene lookup returns CDR1 LGHNA and CDR2 YSLEER. V lost 4 bases, J lost 6 bases, and 9 bases stayed unmatched. CDR3 DNA sequence: TGCGCCAGCAGCCTGGGAATGGGGACAGGGGTCAATGAGCAGTTCTTC. Translation: CASSLGMGTGVNEQFF.

This clone was seen more than once but under ten times. The same CDR3 is also encoded by other DNA sequences in this sample. The CDR3 region is CASRDRSTDTQYF. The CDR3 nucleotides read TGTGCCAGCAGAGACAGATCCACAGATACGCAGTATTTT. The rearrangement uses TRBV6-5 and TRBJ2-3, with a weak D call TRBD1 (5 bases). Per germline, CDR1 MNHEY and CDR2 SVGAGI. The CDR3 has 13 residues. The V end was cut by 6 bases, the J end by 2 bases, with 9 bases between.

The V call is TRBV9, the J call TRBJ2-1; 10 bases are a match to TRBD2. The CDR3 contains 17 residues. The germline V gene has CDR1 SGDLS and CDR2 YYNGEE. J gave up 6 bases and V 4 bases, and 13 bases lay outside the gene matches. The CDR3 sequence: CASSPGSLAGASNEQFF. CDR3 nucleotides: TGTGCCAGCAGCCCCGGGTCTCTAGCGGGAGCTTCCAATGAGCAGTTCTTC.

The chain joins TRBV4-3 to TRBJ2-2; tentatively, D is TRBD1 (6 bases). The CDR3 sequence is 15 residues long. In germline, CDR1 is LGHNA, CDR2 YSLEER. V lost 0 bases and J lost 6, with 11 bases in between. CDR3 residues: CASSQENREPGELFF. In DNA form, the CDR3 reads TGCGCCAGCAGCCAAGAAAACAGGGAGCCCGGGGAGCTGTTTTTT.

The rearrangement joins TRBV4-3 to TRBJ1-2; D not resolved. The CDR3 consists of 13 residues. Germline CDR1 is LGHNA and CDR2 is YSLEER. V lost 4 bases and J lost 9, with 15 bases in between. Here the CDR3 reads CASSPRLMSSYTF. CDR3 DNA sequence: TGCGCCAGCAGCCCGAGGTTGATGAGTAGCTACACCTTC.

J is TRBJ1-2 and V is TRBV27; 8 nucleotides line up with TRBD1. This CDR3 region has 16 residues. After removal of 2 bases from V and 8 bases from J, the junction contained 13 bases not matched to a gene. CDR1 is MNHEY and CDR2 is SMNVEV in the germline V gene (reference sequence). The DNA of the CDR3 is TGTGCCAGCAGTTTAATAGGGCGGCAGGGGGCTGAGGGCTACACCTTC. Translation gives CASSLIGRQGAEGYTF.

The chain carries TRBV6-5 and TRBJ2-3; TRBD2 matches 8 bases. V shed 8 bases, J shed 6 bases, and the junction held 13 bases outside the gene matches. Germline V gene sequence: CDR1 MNHEY, CDR2 SVGAGI. The CDR3 runs to 15 residues. CDR3 residues: CASCVRASGLDTQYF. For the CDR3, the DNA is TGTGCCAGCTGCGTTCGGGCTAGCGGGTTGGATACGCAGTATTTT.